Given below is one TCR beta chain in context. The data were taken from a study of blood T cell repertoires in COVID-19. On the study more broadly: Both acute and convalescent COVID-19 samples were obtained from the United States, Italy and Spain. T cells, B-cell-depleted T cells, or PBMCs provided the cDNA or gDNA that served as material.

As originally analysed: Estimation of nucleated cell counts was performed using reference gene primer amplification. Using immunoSEQ multiplex PCR, the repertoire was profiled, and TCRdb retains in-frame clones only, with some absent. D and trimming come from the DNA, and the V and J calls and clone size come from that table. The sample contains 110,000 to 150,000 clones, around 81% of which appear only once. V was pared by 2 bases and J by 2 bases, with 3 bases of the junction left unmatched. This CDR3 has 14 amino acids. From germline, CDR1 is SEHNR and CDR2 FQNEAQ (reference sequence). This clonotype was obtained from a woman aged 50 to 60 with acute or convalescent COVID-19. The rearrangement joins TRBV7-9 to TRBJ2-7, with 7 bases matching TRBD2. The sample was peripheral blood. The CDR3 sequence is CASSLLGGAYEQYF. CDR3 DNA: TGTGCCAGCAGCTTACTTGGGGGGGCCTACGAGCAGTACTTC.